These 6 T cell receptor beta chains were all obtained from the same sample, sequenced in a study of blood T cell repertoires in COVID-19. Profiled with immunoSEQ multiplex PCR; TCRdb holds only in-frame clones, not every one. The sample lists some 160,000 clones; around 79% were seen once. Sequencing was done on a sample of PBMCs or T cells enriched from blood (not recorded which). All receptors come from a woman aged 70-85 years in a cohort exposed to, infected with or recovered from COVID-19 (not recorded which).

This chain connects TRBV11-3 to TRBJ1-1; D uncertain. V was clipped by 4 bases and J by 1 base, with 19 bases between them. CDR1 is SGHNT and CDR2 is YENEEA in the germline V gene. CDR3 length: 17 amino acids. The CDR3 DNA is TGTGCCAGCAGCTCGGCCCGCGGGCAGAATAAGAACACTGAAGCTTTCTTT. The encoded protein is CASSSARGQNKNTEAFF.

In this sample, this clone turned up once. Different DNA sequences within this sample yield the same CDR3. This rearrangement joins TRBV7-3 to TRBJ2-1; possibly TRBD2 for D (5 bases). Germline V CDR1 and CDR2: SGHTA, FQGTGA. Trimming cost V 1 base and J 1 base, with 8 bases left between them. The CDR3 is made up of 15 amino acids. The CDR3 spells CASSLNGGSYNEQFF. DNA of the CDR3: TGTGCCAGCAGCTTAAATGGAGGATCCTACAATGAGCAGTTCTTC.

V and J are TRBV12-3 or TRBV12-4 and TRBJ1-2; possible D gene TRBD1, 5 bases. Trimming removed 2 bases from V and 8 bases from J, with 9 bases in between. The CDR3 has 12 residues. CDR3 sequence: CASSLQQGGYTF. CDR3 DNA sequence: TGTGCCAGCAGTTTACAGCAGGGAGGCTACACCTTC.

The chain combines TRBV11-2 with TRBJ2-4, with 8 bases identical to TRBD1. In germline, CDR1 is SGHAT, CDR2 FQNNGV. V was pared by 5 bases and J by 3 bases, with 9 bases of the junction left unmatched. CDR3 length equals 16 residues. The CDR3 region is CASSARQGKFKNIQYF. The CDR3 nucleotides read TGTGCCAGCAGCGCCCGACAGGGGAAGTTCAAAAACATTCAGTACTTC.

The chain uses TRBV28 and TRBJ2-3, with 9 bases aligning to TRBD1. CDR3 length: 16 residues. Losses at the gene ends were 5 bases for V and 0 bases for J; bases not matched to a gene: 6. The germline CDR1 and CDR2 sequences are MDHEN and SYDVKM. The DNA for the CDR3 is TGTGCCAGCAGTGGGGGACAGGGAAGTAGCACAGATACGCAGTATTTT. It is translated as CASSGGQGSSTDTQYF.

V and J are TRBV14 and TRBJ2-3; the D is unclear. V lost 1 base and J lost 4, with 6 bases in between. Germline-derived CDR1 and CDR2 are SGHDN and FVKESK. This CDR3 is 13 amino acids long. The CDR3, as DNA: TGTGCCAGCAGCCAAGGTCTCGCAGATACGCAGTATTTT. Protein product: CASSQGLADTQYF.